A selection of T cell receptor beta chains follows, all from one sample in a study of blood T cell repertoires in COVID-19. Produced via immunoSEQ multiplex PCR; TCRdb's table is partial and in-frame only. The sample records about 60,000 clones, 90% being singletons. Sequenced sample: peripheral blood. The receptors stem from a human donor with active COVID-19. The donor label of this sample is uncertain. Both conserved end residues are part of each CDR3. The D gene is left open where the match is weak. The size of a clone is reported for some rows only, either as once, few or many, or as a class for expanded clones.

abundance: -; j_gene: TRBJ1-1; d_gene: -; v_gene: TRBV5-1; CDR3aa: CASSLMAGVDTEAFF; CDR3nt: TGCGCCAGCAGCTTAATGGCAGGGGTCGACACTGAAGCTTTCTTT
abundance: -; j_gene: TRBJ2-7; d_gene: TRBD1; v_gene: TRBV5-1; CDR3aa: CASSLDRGVYEQYF; CDR3nt: TGCGCCAGCAGCTTGGACAGGGGGGTCTACGAGCAGTACTTC
abundance: once; j_gene: TRBJ2-1; d_gene: -; v_gene: TRBV7-2; CDR3aa: CASSLGGPLAYNEQFF; CDR3nt: TGTGCCAGCAGCTTAGGTGGCCCCCTCGCTTACAATGAGCAGTTCTTC
abundance: -; j_gene: TRBJ2-7; d_gene: TRBD2; v_gene: TRBV5-1; CDR3aa: CASSHSGLAGYEQYF; CDR3nt: TGCGCCAGCAGCCACTCTGGACTAGCAGGATACGAGCAGTACTTC
abundance: -; j_gene: TRBJ1-2; d_gene: TRBD1; v_gene: TRBV28; CDR3aa: CASSLGGTGGYGYTF; CDR3nt: TGTGCCAGCAGTTTAGGGGGGACAGGGGGCTATGGCTACACCTTC
abundance: -; j_gene: TRBJ2-1; d_gene: TRBD2; v_gene: TRBV4-3; CDR3aa: CASSPGLAVNEQFF; CDR3nt: TGCGCCAGCAGCCCGGGACTAGCGGTAAATGAGCAGTTCTTC
abundance: -; j_gene: TRBJ2-1; d_gene: -; v_gene: TRBV7-3; CDR3aa: CASSSRSPYNEQFF; CDR3nt: TGTGCCAGCAGCTCCCGGTCGCCCTACAATGAGCAGTTCTTC
abundance: once; j_gene: TRBJ2-2; d_gene: -; v_gene: TRBV9; CDR3aa: CASSLGPPWPGELFF; CDR3nt: TGTGCCAGCAGCTTAGGCCCCCCGTGGCCCGGGGAGCTGTTTTTT
abundance: -; j_gene: TRBJ2-7; d_gene: TRBD2; v_gene: TRBV19; CDR3aa: CASSMLLAGGPGDEQYF; CDR3nt: TGTGCCAGTAGTATGTTGCTAGCGGGAGGGCCGGGGGACGAGCAGTACTTC
abundance: once; j_gene: TRBJ2-3; d_gene: TRBD2; v_gene: TRBV7-2; CDR3aa: CASSSGLVTDTQYF; CDR3nt: TGTGCCAGCAGCTCTGGACTAGTCACAGATACGCAGTATTTT
abundance: -; j_gene: TRBJ1-1; d_gene: -; v_gene: TRBV7-9; CDR3aa: CASSLGGFEAFF; CDR3nt: TGTGCCAGCAGCTTAGGGGGCTTTGAAGCTTTCTTT
abundance: -; j_gene: TRBJ1-2; d_gene: -; v_gene: TRBV7-9; CDR3aa: CASSGQPGNYGYTF; CDR3nt: TGTGCCAGCAGCGGCCAACCAGGAAACTATGGCTACACCTTC
abundance: -; j_gene: TRBJ1-6; d_gene: -; v_gene: TRBV5-4; CDR3aa: CATRGANSPLHF; CDR3nt: TGTGCCACCCGCGGGGCCAATTCACCCCTCCACTTT
abundance: -; j_gene: TRBJ2-7; d_gene: TRBD1; v_gene: TRBV27; CDR3aa: CASSPGQDLYEQYF; CDR3nt: TGTGCCAGCAGTCCGGGACAGGACTTATACGAGCAGTACTTC
abundance: -; j_gene: TRBJ2-7; d_gene: TRBD2; v_gene: TRBV28; CDR3aa: CASSSLAGSSYEQYF; CDR3nt: TGTGCCAGCAGTTCTTTAGCGGGAAGCTCCTACGAGCAGTACTTC
abundance: few; j_gene: TRBJ1-6; d_gene: TRBD1; v_gene: TRBV9; CDR3aa: CASSGDRGDNSPLHF; CDR3nt: TGTGCCAGCAGCGGAGACAGGGGGGATAATTCACCCCTCCACTTT
abundance: -; j_gene: TRBJ2-1; d_gene: -; v_gene: TRBV12-2; CDR3aa: CASRWQSAGGLVYNEQFF; CDR3nt: TGTGCAAGTCGCTGGCAATCAGCGGGAGGGCTGGTCTACAATGAGCAGTTCTTC
abundance: -; j_gene: TRBJ2-3; d_gene: -; v_gene: TRBV5-4; CDR3aa: CASSLVSAFTDTQYF; CDR3nt: TGTGCCAGCAGCTTGGTTAGCGCCTTCACAGATACGCAGTATTTT
abundance: -; j_gene: TRBJ2-7; d_gene: TRBD1; v_gene: TRBV28; CDR3aa: CASSFPQGANYEQYF; CDR3nt: TGTGCCAGCAGTTTTCCCCAGGGGGCTAACTACGAGCAGTACTTC
abundance: -; j_gene: TRBJ2-3; d_gene: TRBD2; v_gene: TRBV5-1; CDR3aa: CASSLGGLAGTDTQYF; CDR3nt: TGCGCCAGCAGCTTGGGGGGACTAGCGGGAACAGATACGCAGTATTTT
abundance: -; j_gene: TRBJ2-1; d_gene: TRBD1; v_gene: TRBV19; CDR3aa: CASSIGQVGNEQFF; CDR3nt: TGTGCCAGTAGTATCGGACAGGTGGGCAATGAGCAGTTCTTC
abundance: -; j_gene: TRBJ2-7; d_gene: TRBD2; v_gene: TRBV5-4; CDR3aa: CASSLGVGRASEQYF; CDR3nt: TGTGCCAGCAGCTTGGGGGTCGGGAGGGCCAGCGAGCAGTACTTC
abundance: -; j_gene: TRBJ2-2; d_gene: -; v_gene: TRBV3-1/TRBV3-2; CDR3aa: CASSQPPAGVPGELFF; CDR3nt: TGTGCCAGCAGCCAACCCCCAGCGGGTGTACCCGGGGAGCTGTTTTTT
abundance: -; j_gene: TRBJ2-7; d_gene: -; v_gene: TRBV6-2/TRBV6-3; CDR3aa: CASSYSGGHYEQYF; CDR3nt: TGTGCCAGCAGTTACTCCGGAGGGCACTACGAGCAGTACTTC
abundance: -; j_gene: TRBJ2-5; d_gene: -; v_gene: TRBV12-3/TRBV12-4; CDR3aa: CASTYRIQETQYF; CDR3nt: TGTGCCAGCACCTACAGGATCCAAGAGACCCAGTACTTC
abundance: -; j_gene: TRBJ2-2; d_gene: TRBD1; v_gene: TRBV9; CDR3aa: CASSGGQGRTGELFF; CDR3nt: TGTGCCAGCAGCGGGGGACAGGGACGAACCGGGGAGCTGTTTTTT
abundance: -; j_gene: TRBJ2-3; d_gene: -; v_gene: TRBV11-2; CDR3aa: CASSLVRPTDTQYF; CDR3nt: TGTGCCAGCAGCTTAGTCCGTCCCACAGATACGCAGTATTTT
abundance: -; j_gene: TRBJ1-2; d_gene: -; v_gene: TRBV10-3; CDR3aa: CAISESPRNNYGYTF; CDR3nt: TGTGCCATCAGTGAGTCGCCCAGAAATAACTATGGCTACACCTTC
abundance: -; j_gene: TRBJ1-4; d_gene: TRBD1; v_gene: TRBV5-1; CDR3aa: CASSLGGQGAPEKLFF; CDR3nt: TGCGCCAGCAGCTTGGGTGGACAGGGGGCGCCTGAAAAACTGTTTTTT
abundance: -; j_gene: TRBJ2-5; d_gene: -; v_gene: TRBV4-3; CDR3aa: CASSQPRDTLLAVKVSSQYF; CDR3nt: TGCGCCAGCAGCCAACCTAGGGACACGTTATTGGCCGTTAAAGTATCGTCCCAGTACTTC
abundance: -; j_gene: TRBJ2-1; d_gene: TRBD1; v_gene: TRBV5-4; CDR3aa: CASRVQGPPSGEQFF; CDR3nt: TGTGCCAGCAGGGTACAGGGGCCTCCCTCGGGTGAGCAGTTCTTC
abundance: -; j_gene: TRBJ1-3; d_gene: TRBD1; v_gene: TRBV5-4; CDR3aa: CASSSRDRGLGNTIYF; CDR3nt: TGTGCCAGCAGCAGCAGAGACAGGGGGCTTGGAAACACCATATATTTT
abundance: -; j_gene: TRBJ2-5; d_gene: -; v_gene: TRBV5-5; CDR3aa: CASSLDQSEETQYF; CDR3nt: TGTGCCAGCAGCTTGGACCAATCCGAGGAGACCCAGTACTTC
abundance: -; j_gene: TRBJ1-2; d_gene: TRBD1; v_gene: TRBV6-5; CDR3aa: CASSYGQGDYGYTF; CDR3nt: TGTGCCAGCAGTTACGGGCAGGGGGACTATGGCTACACCTTC
abundance: once; j_gene: TRBJ2-3; d_gene: -; v_gene: TRBV2; CDR3aa: CASSVGGRGTDTQYF; CDR3nt: TGTGCCAGCAGTGTAGGGGGAAGGGGCACAGATACGCAGTATTTT
abundance: -; j_gene: TRBJ2-3; d_gene: -; v_gene: TRBV6-5; CDR3aa: CATGSGYSDTQYF; CDR3nt: TGTGCCACCGGGAGCGGGTATTCAGATACGCAGTATTTT
abundance: -; j_gene: TRBJ2-1; d_gene: TRBD2; v_gene: TRBV10-2; CDR3aa: CASSEFAAGGDTEQFF; CDR3nt: TGCGCCAGCAGTGAGTTCGCGGCGGGGGGCGATACGGAGCAGTTCTTC
abundance: once; j_gene: TRBJ1-4; d_gene: TRBD1; v_gene: TRBV2; CDR3aa: CASSPGQHPTNEKLFF; CDR3nt: TGTGCCAGCAGCCCGGGACAGCATCCAACTAATGAAAAACTGTTTTTT
abundance: -; j_gene: TRBJ2-7; d_gene: TRBD1; v_gene: TRBV5-4; CDR3aa: CASSATGGYEQYF; CDR3nt: TGTGCCAGCAGCGCAACAGGGGGATACGAGCAGTACTTC